The 7 T cell receptor beta chains below all came from one sample that was sequenced in a study of blood T cells in healthy people across ages. A second PCR, run for about 7 to 11 cycles, used a sample-barcoded 5' primer plus a J-beta primer mix. Via MiXCR, TCRdb re-called the 5' RACE reads, giving one row per CDR3 protein. Of 1.5 million to 2 million distinct CDR3 sequences listed, about 28% are singletons. The sample taken for sequencing was blood. The receptors here all came from a woman under 40 in good health.

V is TRBV20-1 and J is TRBJ1-1; D is unclear. Trimming shortened V by 3 bases and J by 10 bases, and 12 bases separated the two germline ends. This CDR3 has 11 amino acids. The germline gives CDR1 DFQATT, CDR2 SNEGSKA (reference sequence). CDR3 DNA sequence: TGCAGTGCTAGGACCCCTCGGGGAGCTTTCTTT. It codes for CSARTPRGAFF.

Points on this clonotype: This may be a read error: a much more frequent sequence differs by one nucleotide. V gene TRBV9 combines with J gene TRBJ2-4, with 8 bases identical to TRBD2. The CDR3 is 15 residues long. Germline V lookup: CDR1 SGDLS, CDR2 YYNGEE. Unmatched junction bases numbered 16, after V lost 4 bases and J lost 13 bases. CDR3 nucleotides: TGTGCCAGCAGCCCCGGGGTAGCGGGGAGCAATGAGCAGTACTTC. This codes for CASSPGVAGSNEQYF. Full variable domain (remainder filled in from reference TRBV9 and TRBJ2-4): DSGVTQTPKHLITATGQRVTLRCSPRSGDLSVYWYQQSLDQGLQFLIQYYNGEERAKGNILERFSAQQFPDLHSELNLSSLELGDSALYFCASSPGVAGSNEQYFGAGTRLSVL.

The V call is TRBV10-3, the J call TRBJ1-6; possibly TRBD1 for D (5 bases). Per germline, CDR1 ENHRY and CDR2 SYGVKD. The germline V and J ends were trimmed by 8 bases and 0 bases, with 8 bases remaining between them. The CDR3 covers 14 residues. The CDR3, as DNA: TGTGCCATCGGGGGGGGCTCCTATAATTCACCCCTCCACTTT. Its protein product is CAIGGGSYNSPLHF.

This clonotype has at least ten counts. The V gene is TRBV29-1, the J gene TRBJ2-7, with TRBD1 matching 11 bases. Per germline, CDR1 SQVTM and CDR2 ANQGSEA. This CDR3 has 15 amino acids. The trim removed 6 bases at V and 0 bases at J, leaving 7 bases unmatched. The CDR3 here is CSVRTGGRSSYEQYF. The CDR3 DNA follows: TGCAGCGTCAGGACAGGGGGCAGGAGCTCCTACGAGCAGTACTTC.

The chain has TRBV29-1 and TRBJ1-3; D may be TRBD1 (6 bases). The V and J ends lost 6 bases and 0 bases respectively, with 12 bases between them. CDR1 and CDR2 (germline): SQVTM, ANQGSEA. The CDR3 runs to 14 residues. CDR3 amino acids: CSVATGNSGNTIYF. In DNA form, the CDR3 reads TGCAGCGTCGCGACAGGAAACTCTGGAAACACCATATATTTT.

The chain recombines TRBV20-1 with TRBJ1-4; D not certain. Trimming removed 6 bases at V and 4 bases at J, with 15 bases between. Germline-derived CDR1 and CDR2 are DFQATT and SNEGSKA (reference sequence). There are 14 residues in the CDR3. The DNA for the CDR3 is TGCAGTGCGGGAACAAGGAGCCTTAATGAAAAACTGTTTTTT. This translates into CSAGTRSLNEKLFF.

The CDR3 region has the DNA TGTGCCAGCAGTCGACCGGGACTAGTCCCAGAGACCCAGTACTTC. Protein sequence: CASSRPGLVPETQYF. The V and J genes are TRBV6-5 and TRBJ2-5, with 8 bases aligning to TRBD2. The germline gives CDR1 MNHEY, CDR2 SVGAGI. The trim removed 5 bases at V and 4 bases at J, leaving 9 bases unmatched. This CDR3 contains 15 residues.